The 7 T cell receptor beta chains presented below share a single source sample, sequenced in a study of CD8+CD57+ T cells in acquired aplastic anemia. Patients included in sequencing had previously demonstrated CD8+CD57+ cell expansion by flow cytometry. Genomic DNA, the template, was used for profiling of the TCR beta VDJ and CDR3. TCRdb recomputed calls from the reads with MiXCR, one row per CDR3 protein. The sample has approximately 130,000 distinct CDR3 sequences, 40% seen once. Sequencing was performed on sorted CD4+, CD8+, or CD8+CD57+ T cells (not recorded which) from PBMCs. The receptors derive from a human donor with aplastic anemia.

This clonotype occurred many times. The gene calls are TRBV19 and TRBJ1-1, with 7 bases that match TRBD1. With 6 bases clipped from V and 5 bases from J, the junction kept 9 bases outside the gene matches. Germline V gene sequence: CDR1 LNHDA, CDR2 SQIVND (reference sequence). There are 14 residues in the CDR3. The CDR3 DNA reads TGTGCCAGTAGCCACAGGGGAGAAGGAACTGAAGCTTTCTTT. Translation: CASSHRGEGTEAFF.

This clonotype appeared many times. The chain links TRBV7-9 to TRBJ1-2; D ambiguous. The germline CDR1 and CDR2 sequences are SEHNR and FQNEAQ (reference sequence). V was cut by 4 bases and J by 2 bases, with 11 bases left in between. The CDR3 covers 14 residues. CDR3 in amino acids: CASSSPGANYGYTF. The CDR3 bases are TGTGCCAGCAGCTCCCCGGGAGCAAACTATGGCTACACCTTC.

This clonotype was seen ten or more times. CDR3 region: CASSRNLAGVYNEQFF. CDR3 nucleotide sequence: TGTGCCAGCTCCCGGAACCTAGCCGGGGTATACAATGAGCAGTTCTTC. The rearrangement uses TRBV2 and TRBJ2-1, with D perhaps matching TRBD2 (5 bases). Germline V gene data show CDR1 as SNHLY and CDR2 as FYNNEI. This CDR3 contains 16 residues. V shed 8 bases and J shed 4 bases, with 21 bases lying between them.

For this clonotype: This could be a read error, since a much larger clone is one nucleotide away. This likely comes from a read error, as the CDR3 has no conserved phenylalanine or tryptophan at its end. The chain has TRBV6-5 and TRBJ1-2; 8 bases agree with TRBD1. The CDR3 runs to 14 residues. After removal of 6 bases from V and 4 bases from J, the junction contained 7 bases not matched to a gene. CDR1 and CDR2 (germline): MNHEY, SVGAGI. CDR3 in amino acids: CASSYGQGGYGYTL. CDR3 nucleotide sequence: TGTGCCAGCAGCTACGGACAGGGAGGCTATGGCTACACCCTC.

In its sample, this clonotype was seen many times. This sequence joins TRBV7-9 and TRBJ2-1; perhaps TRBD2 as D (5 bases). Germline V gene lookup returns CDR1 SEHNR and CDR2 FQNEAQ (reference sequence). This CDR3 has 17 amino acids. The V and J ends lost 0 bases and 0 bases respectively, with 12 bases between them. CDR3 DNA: TGTGCCAGCAGCTTAGCCGAGCGGTTAAGCTCCTACAATGAGCAGTTCTTC. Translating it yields CASSLAERLSSYNEQFF.

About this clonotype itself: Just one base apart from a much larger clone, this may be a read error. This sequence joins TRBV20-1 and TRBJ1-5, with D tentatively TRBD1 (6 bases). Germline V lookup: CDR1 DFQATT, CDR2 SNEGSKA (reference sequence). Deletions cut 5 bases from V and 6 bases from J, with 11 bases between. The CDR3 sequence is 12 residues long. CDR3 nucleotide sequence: TGCAGTGCTGGACAGTCCGGTCAGCCCCAGCATTTT. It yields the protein CSAGQSGQPQHF.

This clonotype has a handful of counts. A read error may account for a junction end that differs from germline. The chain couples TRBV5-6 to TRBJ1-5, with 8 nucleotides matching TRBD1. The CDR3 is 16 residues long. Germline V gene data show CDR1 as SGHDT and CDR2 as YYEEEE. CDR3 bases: TGTGCCAGCAGCTCCCTACACGGACAGGGCAACCAGCCCCAGCATTTT. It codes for CASSSLHGQGNQPQHF.